Below, 11 T cell receptor beta chains from the same sample are listed, as sequenced in a study of blood T cell repertoires in COVID-19. Sequencing was performed with immunoSEQ multiplex PCR; in TCRdb, only in-frame clones are kept and a portion is missing. The table includes 350,000 to 400,000 clones, roughly 87% detected once. The sample consisted of PBMCs or T cells enriched from blood (not recorded which). All receptors come from a woman in her twenties or thirties who had recovered from COVID-19.

This clone was seen a handful of times. The V and J genes are TRBV4-1 and TRBJ2-7; 10 positions match TRBD2. This CDR3 is 21 amino acids long. Germline V gene sequence: CDR1 MGHRA, CDR2 YSYEKL. V shed 1 base and J 0 bases; nucleotides not matched to a gene: 18. The CDR3 nucleotides are TGCGCCAGCAGCCAAGCCCTCCAAGCGGGAGGGAGTGTAGCGAGCTCCTACGAGCAGTACTTC. This gives the protein CASSQALQAGGSVASSYEQYF.

The rearrangement uses TRBV6-4 and TRBJ1-1; D unresolved. The CDR3 sequence is 13 residues long. V was pared by 8 bases and J by 6 bases, with 16 bases between. CDR1 MRHNA and CDR2 SNTAGT come from the germline V gene. The CDR3 is CASSRGFGAEAFF. The CDR3 DNA sequence: TGTGCCAGCTCCCGGGGTTTTGGAGCTGAAGCTTTCTTT.

The chain has TRBV9 and TRBJ2-2, with TRBD2 matching 13 bases. The J segment lost 4 bases and the V segment lost 0 bases, leaving 3 bases of the junction unmatched. This CDR3 is 17 amino acids long. The germline gives CDR1 SGDLS, CDR2 YYNGEE. In DNA, the CDR3 is TGTGCCAGCAGCGTAGGAACTAGCGGGGGGGCCACCGGGGAGCTGTTTTTT. This encodes CASSVGTSGGATGELFF.

J is TRBJ2-7 and V is TRBV6-5, with 7 bases fitting TRBD2. CDR1 and CDR2 (germline): MNHEY, SVGAGI. V was clipped by 2 bases and J by 3 bases; unmatched bases: 7. The CDR3 has 15 residues. Here the CDR3 DNA reads TGTGCCAGCAGTTACAATGCGGGGGTCCGCTACGAGCAGTACTTC. This sequence encodes CASSYNAGVRYEQYF.

The gene calls are TRBV2 and TRBJ2-5, with 7 bases aligning to TRBD2. J gave up 4 bases and V 6 bases, and 5 bases lay outside the gene matches. The CDR3 extends over 13 amino acids. Germline loops: CDR1 SNHLY, CDR2 FYNNEI. In DNA form, the CDR3 reads TGTGCCAGCAGCGGGAGGACTGCAGAGACCCAGTACTTC. It codes for CASSGRTAETQYF.

This clone was seen once. CDR3 bases: TGTGCCAGCAGCTTAGTTGCGGAGTACAATGAGCAGTTCTTC. Protein sequence: CASSLVAEYNEQFF. The genes are TRBV7-2 and TRBJ2-1, with D unresolved. Germline V gives CDR1 SGHTA, CDR2 FQGNSA. V dropped 1 base and J dropped 4 bases, with 8 bases sitting between them. The CDR3 is 14 residues long.

This chain links TRBV19 with TRBJ1-6; the match to TRBD1 covers 9 bases. Per germline, CDR1 LNHDA and CDR2 SQIVND (reference sequence). The CDR3 extends over 14 amino acids. V dropped 3 bases and J dropped 7; count of bases not matched to a gene: 1. The CDR3 here is CASSMDRGNSPLHF. For the CDR3, the DNA is TGTGCCAGTAGTATGGACAGGGGCAATTCACCCCTCCACTTT.

The V call is TRBV4-2, the J call TRBJ1-3, with a possible D match to TRBD1 (5 bases). Trimming cost V 5 bases and J 1 base, with 21 bases left between them. The V gene's germline CDR1 is LGHNA and CDR2 YNFKEQ. The CDR3 is 18 amino acids. CDR3 nucleotide sequence: TGTGCCAGCAGCTTTGACCACGAATCGGGGGGTTCTGGAAACACCATATATTTT. Its translation is CASSFDHESGGSGNTIYF.

V usage is TRBV2 and J usage is TRBJ1-2; tentative D call: TRBD1 (5 bases). Trimming left V 6 bases short and J 2 bases short, with 10 bases between. The CDR3 runs to 13 residues. The germline gives CDR1 SNHLY, CDR2 FYNNEI. CDR3 DNA: TGTGCCAGCAGAACGACAGTGAACTATGGCTACACCTTC. Translation: CASRTTVNYGYTF.

The chain joins TRBV5-1 to TRBJ1-1; D call uncertain. Germline loops: CDR1 SGHRS, CDR2 YFSETQ. CDR3 size: 14 residues. Trimming left V 4 bases short and J 1 base short, with 11 bases between. The chain's CDR3 is CASSPALGNTEAFF. Written as DNA, the CDR3 is TGCGCCAGCAGCCCGGCCCTAGGGAACACTGAAGCTTTCTTT.

The CDR3 here is CASSPTSLANTGELFF. In DNA form, the CDR3 reads TGTGCCAGCAGCCCCACATCCCTGGCGAACACCGGGGAGCTGTTTTTT. The chain employs TRBV9 and TRBJ2-2; D unclear. V gave up 4 bases and J gave up 0 bases, with 13 bases separating them. Germline V gene lookup returns CDR1 SGDLS and CDR2 YYNGEE. The CDR3 loop spans 16 amino acids.